These 11 T cell receptor beta chains originate from one sample sequenced in a study of beta chain features in type 1 diabetes. The authors reverse transcribed all of the isolated RNA, so sequencing captured expressed TCRB transcripts. TCRdb keeps only in-frame clones here, not all; method: immunoSEQ multiplex PCR. Among hundreds of thousands of clones listed, roughly a sixth were seen once. Material for sequencing was naive CD4+ T cells from blood. The receptors shown here come from a young woman in good health.

The rearrangement joins TRBV7-8 to TRBJ1-5, with TRBD1 matching over 7 bases. Germline V CDR1 and CDR2: SGHVS, FQNEAQ. V shed 4 bases and J 4 bases; nucleotides not matched to a gene: 10. CDR3 length: 16 amino acids. The CDR3 sequence: CASSSRRDRVNQPQHF. The CDR3 DNA reads TGTGCCAGCAGCTCTCGCCGGGACAGAGTTAATCAGCCCCAGCATTTT.

This rearrangement joins TRBV18 to TRBJ2-3; perhaps TRBD1 as D (6 bases). Deletions cut 6 bases from V and 3 bases from J, with 16 bases between. This CDR3 comprises 15 residues. Per germline, CDR1 KGHSH and CDR2 LQKENI. In DNA form, the CDR3 reads TGTGCCAGCTCTCGCCTATACAGGGAAACAGATACGCAGTATTTT. This sequence encodes CASSRLYRETDTQYF.

This clone showed up just a few times. The V call is TRBV7-2, the J call TRBJ2-7; no clear D. The CDR3 spans 14 residues. Germline CDR1 reads SGHTA; CDR2 reads FQGNSA. V shed 5 bases and J shed 6 bases, with 17 bases lying between them. The CDR3 nucleotides are TGTGCCAGCAGCGCAAGCCGCAGTAGTGCCGAGCAGTACTTC. Its protein is CASSASRSSAEQYF.

This clone was seen a handful of times. The V and J genes are TRBV7-9 and TRBJ2-1; 8 bases are shared with TRBD2. V lost 2 bases, J lost 10 bases, and 13 bases stayed unmatched. This CDR3 has 16 amino acids. CDR1 SEHNR and CDR2 FQNEAQ come from the germline V gene (reference sequence). The CDR3 nucleotides are TGTGCCAGCAGCTTAAGTTTGGTAGCGGGAAAGGCCGAGCAGTTCTTC. It encodes CASSLSLVAGKAEQFF.

The chain joins TRBV5-4 to TRBJ2-3; D is possibly TRBD2 (6 bases). The germline V and J ends were trimmed by 3 bases and 5 bases, with 10 bases remaining between them. Germline V gene sequence: CDR1 SGHNT, CDR2 YYREEE (reference sequence). The CDR3 has 13 residues. The CDR3 sequence: CASSSAGKDTQYF. Written as DNA, the CDR3 is TGTGCCAGCAGCTCGGCGGGAAAAGATACGCAGTATTTT.

The chain recombines TRBV9 with TRBJ2-5; possibly TRBD1 or TRBD2 for D (5 bases each). The CDR3 loop spans 15 amino acids. V shed 0 bases and J shed 5 bases, with 14 bases lying between them. Germline V gives CDR1 SGDLS, CDR2 YYNGEE. In DNA, the CDR3 is TGTGCCAGCAGCGTAGGACTAAGGGACGGTGAGACCCAGTACTTC. It specifies CASSVGLRDGETQYF. Full variable domain (missing parts from reference TRBV9 and TRBJ2-5): DSGVTQTPKHLITATGQRVTLRCSPRSGDLSVYWYQQSLDQGLQFLIQYYNGEERAKGNILERFSAQQFPDLHSELNLSSLELGDSALYFCASSVGLRDGETQYFGPGTRLLVL.

The V and J genes are TRBV28 and TRBJ2-7; D might be TRBD2 (5 bases). CDR1 and CDR2 (germline): MDHEN, SYDVKM. The CDR3 is 15 residues long. Trimming took 1 base from V and 0 from J, leaving 10 bases between them. The CDR3 here is CASSLFLRGSYEQYF. CDR3 nucleotide sequence: TGTGCCAGCAGTTTATTCCTCCGGGGCTCCTACGAGCAGTACTTC.

Regarding this clone: Other DNA sequences from this sample encode an identical CDR3 as well. V usage is TRBV11-2 and J usage is TRBJ1-2; a possible D gene is TRBD1 (6 bases). The germline gives CDR1 SGHAT, CDR2 FQNNGV. Trimming shortened V by 0 bases and J by 7 bases, and 9 bases separated the two germline ends. CDR3 length equals 13 residues. DNA for the CDR3: TGTGCCAGCAGCTTAGAGGGGGCACGTGGCTACACCTTC. As protein: CASSLEGARGYTF.

This clone has only a few counts. The chain combines TRBV19 with TRBJ1-1, with 7 positions matching TRBD1. This CDR3 spans 12 amino acids. In germline, CDR1 is LNHDA, CDR2 SQIVND (reference sequence). Losses at the gene ends were 5 bases for V and 7 bases for J; bases not matched to a gene: 4. This CDR3 reads CASSWDRFEAFF. CDR3 nucleotide sequence: TGTGCCAGTAGTTGGGACAGATTTGAAGCTTTCTTT.

This rearrangement joins TRBV28 to TRBJ2-7; 9 positions match TRBD1. In germline, CDR1 is MDHEN, CDR2 SYDVKM. The CDR3 extends over 14 amino acids. V dropped 6 bases and J dropped 3; count of bases not matched to a gene: 6. The CDR3 DNA sequence: TGTGCCAGCAGCCTGACAGGGGGGAACTACGAGCAGTACTTC. It translates to CASSLTGGNYEQYF. Supplemented by reference TRBV28 and TRBJ2-7, the full variable domain reads DVKVTQSSRYLVKRTGEKVFLECVQDMDHENMFWYRQDPGLGLRLIYFSYDVKMKEKGDIPEGYSVSREKKERFSLILESASTNQTSMYLCASSLTGGNYEQYFGPGTRLTVT.

The rearrangement joins TRBV7-6 to TRBJ2-1; 9 bases are shared with TRBD1. This CDR3 region has 15 residues. The trim removed 5 bases at V and 3 bases at J, leaving 5 bases unmatched. CDR1 is SGHVS and CDR2 is FNYEAQ in the germline V gene. The CDR3 spells CASSKGQGIYNEQFF. CDR3 DNA sequence: TGTGCCAGCAGCAAAGGACAGGGGATCTACAATGAGCAGTTCTTC.